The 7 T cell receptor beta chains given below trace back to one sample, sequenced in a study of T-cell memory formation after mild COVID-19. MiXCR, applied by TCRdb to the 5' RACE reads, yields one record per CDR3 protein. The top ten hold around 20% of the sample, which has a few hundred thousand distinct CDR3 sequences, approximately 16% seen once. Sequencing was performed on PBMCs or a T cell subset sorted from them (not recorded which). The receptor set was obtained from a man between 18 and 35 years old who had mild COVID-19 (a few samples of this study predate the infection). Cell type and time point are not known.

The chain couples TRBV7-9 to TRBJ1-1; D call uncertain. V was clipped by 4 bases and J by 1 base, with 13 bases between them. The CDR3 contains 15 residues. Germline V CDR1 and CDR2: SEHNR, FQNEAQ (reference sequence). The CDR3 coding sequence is TGTGCCAGCAGCTCGCAGGCTTTCGGGAACACTGAAGCTTTCTTT. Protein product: CASSSQAFGNTEAFF.

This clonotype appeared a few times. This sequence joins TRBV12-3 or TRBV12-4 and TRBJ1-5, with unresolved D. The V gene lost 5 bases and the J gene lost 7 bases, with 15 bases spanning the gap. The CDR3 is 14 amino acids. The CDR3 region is CASSKDVAEQPQHF. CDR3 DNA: TGTGCCAGCAGTAAGGACGTAGCGGAACAGCCCCAGCATTTT.

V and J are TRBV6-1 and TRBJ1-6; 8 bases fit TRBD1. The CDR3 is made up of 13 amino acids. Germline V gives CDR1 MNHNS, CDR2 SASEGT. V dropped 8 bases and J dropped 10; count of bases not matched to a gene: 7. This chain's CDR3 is CASGRQGQSPLHF. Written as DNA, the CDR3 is TGTGCCAGCGGGAGACAGGGGCAATCACCCCTCCACTTT.

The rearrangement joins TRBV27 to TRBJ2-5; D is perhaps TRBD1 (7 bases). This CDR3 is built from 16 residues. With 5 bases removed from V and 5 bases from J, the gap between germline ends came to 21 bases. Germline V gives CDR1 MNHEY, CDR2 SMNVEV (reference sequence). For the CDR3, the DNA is TGTGCCAGCAGTCCATTACGGAGGGGGCAGGGTGAGACCCAGTACTTC. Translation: CASSPLRRGQGETQYF.

CDR3 sequence: CASSDRGHTDTQYF. The CDR3 DNA follows: TGCGCCAGCAGCGACCGGGGACACACAGATACGCAGTATTTT. The chain is built from TRBV4-3 and TRBJ2-3, with D tentatively TRBD1 (6 bases). Trimming shortened V by 5 bases and J by 2 bases, and 11 bases separated the two germline ends. Germline values: CDR1 LGHNA, CDR2 YSLEER. This CDR3 is built from 14 residues.

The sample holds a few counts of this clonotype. The CDR3 sequence: CASSPAAHPNTEAFF. The DNA of the CDR3 is TGCGCCAGCAGCCCGGCAGCACATCCGAACACTGAAGCTTTCTTT. This chain links TRBV4-3 with TRBJ1-1; D unresolved. The CDR3 contains 15 residues. Germline V lookup: CDR1 LGHNA, CDR2 YSLEER. Trimming took 4 bases from V and 1 from J, leaving 13 bases between them.

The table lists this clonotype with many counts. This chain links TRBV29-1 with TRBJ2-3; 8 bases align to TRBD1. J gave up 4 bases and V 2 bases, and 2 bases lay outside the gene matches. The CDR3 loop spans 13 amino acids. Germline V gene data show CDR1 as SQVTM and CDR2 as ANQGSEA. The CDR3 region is CSVEQGAADTQYF. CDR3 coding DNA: TGCAGCGTTGAACAGGGGGCGGCAGATACGCAGTATTTT.